The subject of this entry is one T cell receptor beta chain. These data come from a study of blood T cell repertoires in COVID-19. At the level of the study: The United States, Italy and Spain were the sources of the acute and convalescent COVID-19 samples. PBMCs, B-cell-depleted T cells, or T cells were the source of the cDNA or gDNA that made up the material.

One Seattle source followed patients from active infection through their disease course. The CDR3 runs to 16 residues. The ends were cut back, 4 bases at V and 2 bases at J, with 17 bases in the middle. CDR1 is SGDLS, CDR2 YYNGEE, per germline. Assay used: immunoSEQ multiplex PCR; TCRdb lists only in-frame clones, some missing. The table lists 400,000 to 450,000 clones, approximately 88% of them singletons. The receptor's source is a woman aged 45-60 years with COVID-19, enrolled during active disease. The V call is TRBV9, the J call TRBJ2-3; possible D gene TRBD2, 6 bases. The sample taken for sequencing was peripheral blood. The CDR3 coding sequence is TGTGCCAGCAGCCATCCCGGAGGGATTTACACAGATACGCAGTATTTT. It codes for CASSHPGGIYTDTQYF.